Here is one T cell receptor (beta chain) with its context. Its antigen is as yet unknown. The data stem from a study of response to subunit inactivated influenza vaccine. Study outcomes and limitations: Few additional T cells are recruited per seasonal influenza vaccination, authors suggested.

TCRdb analysed the RT-PCR reads with MiXCR anew, one entry per CDR3 protein. Among roughly 780,000 distinct CDR3 sequences, approximately 17% were seen once, and the ten largest hold under 13%. The CDR3 totals 13 residues. Germline CDR1 reads SGHRS; CDR2 reads YFSETQ. Trimming removed 4 bases from V and 5 bases from J; junction bases left unmatched: 4. The sequence derives from a man between 50 and 59 years old who received an inactivated influenza vaccine. The specimen comprised PBMCs from blood, sampled more than 4 days after vaccination. The J gene is TRBJ2-5, the V gene TRBV5-1; 8 nucleotides match TRBD1. The DNA of the CDR3 is TGCGCCAGCAGCGCGGACAGGGCGGAGACCCAGTACTTC. It is translated as CASSADRAETQYF.